What follows describes a single T cell receptor beta chain. What this receptor recognizes is not known. Base qualities are not provided; no much larger clone lies one nucleotide away. The CDR1 and CDR2 encoded by the germline V gene (reference sequence) are GTSNPN and SVGIG. The CDR3, from cysteine to phenylalanine, totals 15 residues. The entry retains the CDR3 DNA only, 45 bases that are in frame from base 1. V was cut back by 3 bases and J by 0 bases, leaving a gap of 13 bases between them. These data belong to a study of cytomegalovirus exposure and HLA in healthy donors (dated 2017 in TCRdb). Turning to the overall study: In an earlier analysis of 450 to 750 of the donors, 276 Gb of sequence data and some 120 million unique TCR beta sequences from 150 million to 200 million T cells were reported. About 280 gigabases of sequencing data and approximately 92 million unique TCR sequences made up an early release that covered some 640 HLA-typed donors. Of the roughly 410 genotyped donors, 70% to 90% were placed in the genetic ancestry cluster associated with self-reported Caucasian donors. The study was designed to test whether signatures of past pathogen exposure could be identified by cataloging public T cell receptors. The study profiled the T cell repertoires of approximately 700 subjects by immunosequencing and related them to cytomegalovirus serostatus. Besides the first cohort of approximately 710 subjects, a separate validation cohort made up of over 95 different subjects was used. High-throughput TCR immunosequencing, statistical association of individual TCRs with disease status, and machine learning were combined to predict cytomegalovirus infection status. To study patterns of TCR occurrence, a later analysis re-analyzed previously published TCR beta repertoires from several hundred donors and added high-resolution HLA genotyping. Rather than drawing on any new phenotypic data, the later analysis identified candidate immune exposures from TCR beta sequences and the way those sequences occurred across donors. An earlier analysis of approximately 500 of the donors applied high-throughput TCR beta sequencing to assess whether each TCR beta V gene segment acted as functional or pseudogenic. Donor age, sex, ethnicity and CMV serostatus were collected together with the repertoire data. A later genetic analysis used genome-wide SNP genotypes for about 55% of the 666 donors, treating that subset as a discovery cohort. Every discovery cohort repertoire had been produced on one sequencing platform. HLA typing included class I and class II loci at four-digit resolution. Typing coverage differed by locus: A, B, C, DRB1 and DQB1 were typed in roughly 629-640 donors, DQA1 in 522, DPA1 in nearly 610, and DPB1 in 472. Roughly 5 DR-DQ haplotypes were handled as single units for association and clustering, since linkage in the cohort was strong. Across approximately 400 genotyped donors of the cohort, an average of roughly 250,000 unique TCR beta nucleotide sequences per donor were sequenced, and approximately 17% of those sequences were non-productive.

Findings and caveats that apply to the study as a whole: Roughly uniform sequencing depth across donors was assumed in presence/absence analyses, although this assumption may not hold. V-gene and J-gene trimming of TCR beta chains was associated with a missense DCLRE1C variant in a later genetic analysis, and the association was replicated in an independent cohort. A further reported finding was that TCR beta sequences accurately predicted the HLA-A and HLA-B alleles for most subjects in the first cohort. Because HLA typing was missing for some donors at each locus, association tests included only the typed subset. Specific HLA alleles were associated with around 18,000 TCR beta sequences at a false discovery rate of 0.05 in a later analysis. A cluster of highly shared sequence variants was judged likely to represent a technical artifact of the sequencing pipeline. In a later analysis, HLA-associated TCR beta chains were found to be more clonally expanded and to have lower generation probabilities than equally common non-associated chains. The classifier was reported to diagnose cytomegalovirus status with high specificity and sensitivity in both the original cohort and the validation cohort. The authors suggested that the approach could potentially be extended to other disease states and immunological phenotypes. A later analysis reported that several top co-occurrence clusters appeared linked to parvovirus B19, influenza, CMV and Epstein-Barr virus. Only TCR beta chains were sequenced in this cohort, and the absence of alpha or paired-chain data limited detectable features. According to a later genetic analysis, donors in an Asian-associated ancestry cluster had fewer N-insertions in productive TCRs than the approximately 610-donor mean. Some IMGT-functional V segments, including TRBV6-2 and TRBV6-3, could not be told apart with the 87-base-pair reads, so those segments were excluded. In vitro tests confirmed that a few of the cytomegalovirus-associated TCR beta chains recognize cytomegalovirus antigens. In a later analysis, TCR association rates were found to vary across HLA loci, with the most associated TCRs seen for DRB1 alleles and the fewest for HLA-C alleles. The only immune exposure information available for the cohort was CMV serostatus. The study gave a list of some 150 TCR beta chains associated with cytomegalovirus. Linkage disequilibrium might explain the correlated functional status among segregating V segments, but an unknown experimental factor could not be ruled out. Most TCR sequences were seen in very few donors, while some public TCRs were found in many individuals. Strong co-occurrence of HLA alleles, especially DR and DQ, made assigning TCR associations to individual alleles difficult. According to a later analysis, most CMV-associated TCR beta chains appeared to be HLA-restricted, and the HLA associations seemed to be driven largely by CMV exposure. Because counts were too low, about 18 rarely observed V segments, including chromosome 9 orphons, were left out of the earlier analysis of about 500 of the donors. In an earlier analysis of fewer than 700 of the donors, most TCR beta V segments appeared in productive rearrangements about 90% or about 30% of the time, broadly matching IMGT annotations.

The library was generated by the immunoSEQ multiplex PCR assay. The multiplex PCR relied on a mix of 60 forward primers for TCR Vbeta segments and 13 reverse primers for TCR Jbeta segments. Amplification of the CDR3 region of rearranged TCR beta genes was performed with a multiplex PCR assay on genomic DNA. The Illumina HiSeq System was used to sequence the amplified TCR beta libraries as 87-base-pair reads. Per the source publication's procedure: Across the roughly 600 repertoires, a later analysis counted 78 million or so unique TCR beta chains, around 11 million of which were shared by at least two donors. To remove PCR and sequencing errors, raw reads were error-corrected and collapsed into unique sequences using a nearest-neighbor algorithm that merged closely related sequences. Alignment of CDR3 sequences to IMGT reference sequences was used to assign V, D and J gene segments. For a sequence to be retained, a match of at least six nucleotides was required to both a V gene segment and a J gene segment. Rearrangements were called productive when the CDR3 lacked stop codons and stayed in frame with V and J; all others were non-productive. CDR3 was defined according to IMGT convention as the region running from the second conserved V-encoded cysteine to the conserved J-encoded phenylalanine. In an earlier analysis of around 640 of the donors, sequences lacking an unambiguous match to a single V gene segment were excluded. In an earlier analysis of approximately 560 of the donors, a V segment was called functional when productive rearrangements were above 56.7%, and segregating when the standard deviation between donors exceeded 5%. A statistical classification framework was built for diagnosing cytomegalovirus status from the catalog of TCR beta chain sequences. V and J gene assignment, in a later analysis, came from comparing TCR nucleotide sequences with IMGT/GENE-DB human TR gene sequences. Using the TCRdist pipeline, a later analysis assigned CDR3 sequences along with most-parsimonious VDJ recombination scenarios. In a later analysis, each TCR beta chain was defined by its CDR3 amino acid sequence together with its V-gene family, and reads lacking a unique V-gene family were excluded. In a later analysis, 450 to 600 highly shared, low-generation-probability nucleotide sequences were removed to address suspected cross-contamination and a sequencing artifact. In a later analysis, a clonal expansion index was calculated for each public chain from normalized within-repertoire ranks of inferred template counts. In a later analysis, generation probabilities were computed using a VDJ recombination model fitted to out-of-frame rearrangements, and the results were checked against IGoR. In a later analysis, hypergeometric tests were used to score TCR-TCR, TCR-HLA and TCR-CMV co-occurrence, with a repertoire-size bias correction applied to TCR pairs. In a later analysis, false discovery rates were estimated by permuting HLA or CMV assignments 20 times. In a later analysis, co-occurring TCRs were grouped using DBSCAN, and TCRdist sequence similarity was added for clustering within HLA-allele-positive subsets. For co-occurrence clustering, repertoires with fewer than 30,000 or more than 120,000 public chains were excluded, along with five repertoires with anomalous nucleotide sharing. In its TCRdb copy, this immuneACCESS table keeps in-frame sequences only and misses some clones. Where compared with another copy, unresolved V genes explain less than half of these, and the others have no known cause. V and J calls and clone size are as listed in that table; D and trimming were resolved from the DNA. In all, the sample holds approximately 90,000 clones, and around 77% of those were seen once. The ten largest clones represent over 3% of the sample.

The cohort consisted of 600 or so healthy bone marrow donors. At the time of sampling, every cohort member was nominally healthy, though immune exposures that went unrecorded were likely present. The donor tested CMV seronegative, placing the donor among the 350 or so seronegative members of the cohort. Each donor provided a peripheral blood sample, and peripheral blood mononuclear cells were used for TCR beta sequencing. Genomic DNA extraction from the blood cell samples was performed with the Qiagen DNeasy Blood Extraction Kit. The specimen sequenced was PBMCs. This receptor was taken from a man in his forties in good health and CMV-seronegative. The V and J genes are TRBV30 and TRBJ2-3; tentative D gene TRBD2, with 5 bases matching. Here is the DNA: TGTGCCTGGAGCTGGCGCAGGACTAGCACAGATACGCAGTATTTT. The encoded protein is CAWSWRRTSTDTQYF.